The sequence of this TCR beta chain was determined in a study of kidney transplant recipient with SARS-CoV-2 infection listed by TCRdb under 2021. Taken from the germline V gene (reference sequence), the CDR1 and CDR2 loops are DFQATT and SNEGSKA. The CDR3 numbers 13 residues from cysteine through phenylalanine. This entry keeps only the CDR3 DNA: 39 bases, framed from base 1. As concerns this clonotype: No cognate antigen has been identified for it. Being one base from a much bigger clone, this may be a read error.

Data came from an Illumina MiSeq. Profiling of the peripheral T cell repertoire was carried out for human TCRbeta genes. The original methods were these. Beta-binomial modelling was applied to test for differential clonotype abundance so that variability over time was accounted for. Expanded clonotypes were checked against the ImmuneCODE reference database of SARS-CoV-2-associated TCRs and mapped to regions of the viral genome. Further repertoire analyses covered TRBV gene usage, CDR3 length, CDR3 amino acid overlap between time points, clonotype abundance distributions and Jaccard similarity. Clones were called with MiXCR by TCRdb after fastp trimmed the public reads at Q25, and only in-frame beta chains were retained. All rows with the same CDR3 protein become a single entry with the most common DNA and genes. V and J calls and clone size were set by TCRdb, not the authors. The sample contains fewer than 250,000 distinct CDR3 sequences, under 30% of them found a single time. Of the sample, roughly 7.3% is held by the ten largest clones.

The sample's time point label, in plain terms: pre-pandemic baseline sample and day 111 after first positive SARS-CoV-2 test. This sequence was found in a male patient younger than 45 who had COVID-19 and was a kidney transplant recipient. After a transplant, some T cells may be the graft donor's own cells. The material sequenced was a blood sample, taken at baseline and between days 110 and 120 from a kidney transplant recipient. The rearranged chain carries TRBV20-1 and TRBJ2-7, with a tentative D gene TRBD2 over 6 matching bases. The nucleotides read TGCAGTGCTAGACGGGAGCTTGGGTACGGGCAGTACTTC. Translation gives CSARRELGYGQYF.